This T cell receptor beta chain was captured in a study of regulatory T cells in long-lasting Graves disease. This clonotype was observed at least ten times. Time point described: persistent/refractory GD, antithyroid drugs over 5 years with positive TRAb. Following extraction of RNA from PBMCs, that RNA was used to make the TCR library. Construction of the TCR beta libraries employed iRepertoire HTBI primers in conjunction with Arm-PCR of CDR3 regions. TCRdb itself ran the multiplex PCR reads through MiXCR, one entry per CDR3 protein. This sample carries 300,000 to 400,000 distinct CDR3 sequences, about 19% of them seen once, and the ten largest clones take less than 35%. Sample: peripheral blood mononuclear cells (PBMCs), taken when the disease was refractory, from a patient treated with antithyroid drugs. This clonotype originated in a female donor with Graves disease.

The CDR3: CASSLWGAQGYTF. Written as DNA, the CDR3 is TGTGCCAGCAGTTTATGGGGGGCGCAGGGCTACACCTTC. The chain joins TRBV12-3 or TRBV12-4 to TRBJ1-2, with D perhaps TRBD1 (6 bases). CDR3 length: 13 residues. V was pared by 2 bases and J by 8 bases, with 12 bases between.